A single sample is the source of the 5 T cell receptor beta chains below, sequenced in a study of T cell responses to AZD1222 COVID-19 vaccine. Sequencing was performed with immunoSEQ multiplex PCR; in TCRdb, only in-frame clones are kept and a portion is missing. Of 100,000 to 150,000 clones listed, approximately 91% were seen once; the top ten hold around 0.99%. The sample here was peripheral blood, taken 28 days after the second AZD1222 dose. The receptors derive from an adult who received the AZD1222 COVID-19 vaccine.

The rearrangement uses TRBV19 and TRBJ2-7, with 11 bases fitting TRBD2. The CDR3 contains 17 residues. V was pared by 3 bases and J by 2 bases, with 9 bases of the junction left unmatched. Per germline, CDR1 LNHDA and CDR2 SQIVND (reference sequence). The CDR3 reads CASSIFVTSGSPYEQYF. CDR3 sequence (DNA): TGTGCCAGTAGTATCTTCGTAACTAGCGGGAGCCCCTACGAGCAGTACTTC.

V gene TRBV28 combines with J gene TRBJ1-5; 9 bases agree with TRBD1. Trimming at V came to 5 bases and at J to 5 bases, leaving 16 bases not matched to a gene. The germline CDR1 and CDR2 sequences are MDHEN and SYDVKM. The CDR3 runs to 18 residues. The CDR3 DNA follows: TGTGCCAGCAGTCCGGGACAGGGTCTTGGTTCCGCCGATCAGCCCCAGCATTTT. It codes for CASSPGQGLGSADQPQHF. Using reference TRBV28 and TRBJ1-5 for the parts outside the CDR3, the full variable domain is DVKVTQSSRYLVKRTGEKVFLECVQDMDHENMFWYRQDPGLGLRLIYFSYDVKMKEKGDIPEGYSVSREKKERFSLILESASTNQTSMYLCASSPGQGLGSADQPQHFGDGTRLSIL.

This chain connects TRBV20-1 to TRBJ2-3, with 10 nucleotides matching TRBD2. This CDR3 is built from 15 residues. Germline CDR1 is DFQATT and CDR2 is SNEGSKA (reference sequence). Losses at the gene ends were 3 bases for V and 1 base for J; bases not matched to a gene: 4. For the CDR3, the DNA is TGCAGTGCTAGTTGGCTAGCGGGGGGCACAGATACGCAGTATTTT. Amino acid sequence: CSASWLAGGTDTQYF.

The chain employs TRBV10-2 and TRBJ2-2; 11 bases line up with TRBD2. Unmatched junction bases numbered 9, after V lost 5 bases and J lost 4 bases. Germline loops: CDR1 WSHSY, CDR2 SAAADI. CDR3 length equals 17 residues. CDR3 in DNA: TGCGCCAGCAGTCCCACTAGCGGGAGATCGGGCACCGGGGAGCTGTTTTTT. Amino acid sequence: CASSPTSGRSGTGELFF.

The J gene is TRBJ1-2, the V gene TRBV27, with D possibly being TRBD1 (5 bases). V lost 5 bases to trimming and J lost 4 bases, with 17 bases between them. CDR1 MNHEY and CDR2 SMNVEV come from the germline V gene (reference sequence). This CDR3 comprises 15 residues. The CDR3 reads CASSTRGTGIYGYTF. The CDR3 DNA follows: TGTGCCAGCAGTACACGAGGGACTGGAATCTATGGCTACACCTTC.